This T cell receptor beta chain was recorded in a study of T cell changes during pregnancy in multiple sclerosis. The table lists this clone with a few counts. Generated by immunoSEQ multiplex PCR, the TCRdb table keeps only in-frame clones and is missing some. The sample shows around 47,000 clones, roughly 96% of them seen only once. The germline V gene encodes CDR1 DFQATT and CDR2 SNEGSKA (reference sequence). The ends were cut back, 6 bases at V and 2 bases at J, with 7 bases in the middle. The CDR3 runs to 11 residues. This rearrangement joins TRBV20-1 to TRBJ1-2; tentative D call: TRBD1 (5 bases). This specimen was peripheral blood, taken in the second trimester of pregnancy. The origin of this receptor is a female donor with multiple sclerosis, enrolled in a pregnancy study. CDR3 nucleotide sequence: TGCAGTGCCAGGGAAAACTATGGCTACACCTTC. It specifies CSARENYGYTF.